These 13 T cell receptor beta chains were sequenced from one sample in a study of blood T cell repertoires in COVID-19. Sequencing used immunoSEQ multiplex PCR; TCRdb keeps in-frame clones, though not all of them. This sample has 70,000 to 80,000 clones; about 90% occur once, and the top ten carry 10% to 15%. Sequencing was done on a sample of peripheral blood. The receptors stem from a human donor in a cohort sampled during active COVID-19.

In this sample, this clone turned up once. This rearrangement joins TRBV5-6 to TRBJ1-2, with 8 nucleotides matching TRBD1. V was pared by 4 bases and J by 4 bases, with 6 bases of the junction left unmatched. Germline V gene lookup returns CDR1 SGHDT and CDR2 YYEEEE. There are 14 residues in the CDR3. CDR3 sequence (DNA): TGTGCCAGCAGCGGAACCGGGACAGGCTATGGCTACACCTTC. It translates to CASSGTGTGYGYTF.

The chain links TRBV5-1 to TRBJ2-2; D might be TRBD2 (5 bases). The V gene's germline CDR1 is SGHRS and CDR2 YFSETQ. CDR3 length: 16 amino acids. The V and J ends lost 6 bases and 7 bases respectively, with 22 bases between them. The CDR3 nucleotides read TGCGCCAGCACCCCGCCAGGACTCCAATTTGGCGGGGAGCTGTTTTTT. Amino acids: CASTPPGLQFGGELFF.

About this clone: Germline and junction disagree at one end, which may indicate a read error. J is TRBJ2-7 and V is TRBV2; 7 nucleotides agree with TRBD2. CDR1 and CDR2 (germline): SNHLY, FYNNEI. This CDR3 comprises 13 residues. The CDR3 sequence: CASVRREGQWWTF. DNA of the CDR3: TGTGCCAGCGTCAGGAGGGAGGGCCAGTGGTGGACCTTC.

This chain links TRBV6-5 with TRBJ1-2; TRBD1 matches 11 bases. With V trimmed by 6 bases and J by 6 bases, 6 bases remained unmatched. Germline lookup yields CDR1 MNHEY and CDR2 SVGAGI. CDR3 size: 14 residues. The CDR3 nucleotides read TGTGCCAGCAGGAAGGGGGGACAGGGGGATGGCTACACCTTC. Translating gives CASRKGGQGDGYTF.

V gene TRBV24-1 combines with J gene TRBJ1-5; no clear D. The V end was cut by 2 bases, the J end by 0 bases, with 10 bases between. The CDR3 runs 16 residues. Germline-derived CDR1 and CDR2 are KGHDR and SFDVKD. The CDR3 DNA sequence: TGTGCCACCAGTGATTCAAGGCCGGGTAGCAATCAGCCCCAGCATTTT. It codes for CATSDSRPGSNQPQHF.

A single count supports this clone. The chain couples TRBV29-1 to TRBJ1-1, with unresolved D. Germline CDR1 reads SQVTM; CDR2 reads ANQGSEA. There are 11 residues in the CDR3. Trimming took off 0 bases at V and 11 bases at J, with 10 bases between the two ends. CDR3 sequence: CSVEDLREAFF. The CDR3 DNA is TGCAGCGTTGAAGATCTAAGGGAGGCTTTCTTT.

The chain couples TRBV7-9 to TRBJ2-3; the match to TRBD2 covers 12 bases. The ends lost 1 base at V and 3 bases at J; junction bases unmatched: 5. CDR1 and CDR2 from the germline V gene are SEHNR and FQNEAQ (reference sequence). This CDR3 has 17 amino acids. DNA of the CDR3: TGTGCCAGCAGCTTAGGCCTAGCGGGGGGGCAAACAGATACGCAGTATTTT. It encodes CASSLGLAGGQTDTQYF.

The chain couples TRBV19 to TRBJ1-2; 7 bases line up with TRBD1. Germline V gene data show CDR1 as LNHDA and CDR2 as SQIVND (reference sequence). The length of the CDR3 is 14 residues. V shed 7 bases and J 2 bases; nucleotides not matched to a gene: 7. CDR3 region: CASIERGQNYGYTF. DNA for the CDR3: TGTGCCAGTATCGAAAGGGGACAGAACTATGGCTACACCTTC.

The CDR3 loop is CAISESSSLAFF. CDR3 DNA sequence: TGTGCCATCAGTGAGTCCTCTTCCCTCGCTTTCTTT. This chain joins TRBV10-3 and TRBJ1-1; D remains ambiguous. This CDR3 spans 12 amino acids. V was trimmed by 0 bases and J by 11 bases, leaving 10 bases between them. Germline CDR1 and CDR2: ENHRY and SYGVKD.

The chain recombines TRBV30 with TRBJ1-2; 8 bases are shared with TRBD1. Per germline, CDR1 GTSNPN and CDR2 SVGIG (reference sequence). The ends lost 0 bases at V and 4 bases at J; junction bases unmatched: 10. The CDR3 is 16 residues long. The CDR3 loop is CAWSVTMSGGAYGYTF. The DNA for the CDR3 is TGTGCCTGGAGTGTGACGATGTCAGGGGGCGCCTATGGCTACACCTTC.

The CDR3 nucleotides are TGTGCCAGCAGCGTAGCAGGACAGGTGGCCTCCTACAATGAGCAGTTCTTC. Encoded protein: CASSVAGQVASYNEQFF. The chain recombines TRBV9 with TRBJ2-1; 7 bases agree with TRBD1. With V trimmed by 0 bases and J by 0 bases, 6 bases remained unmatched. The germline CDR1 and CDR2 sequences are SGDLS and YYNGEE. This CDR3 spans 17 amino acids.

This CDR3 is CASSLATVPRNTIYF. CDR3 nucleotide sequence: TGTGCCAGCAGCTTGGCCACTGTTCCTAGAAACACCATATATTTT. The rearrangement uses TRBV5-6 and TRBJ1-3; D ambiguous. CDR1 is SGHDT, CDR2 YYEEEE, per germline. V was trimmed by 0 bases and J by 5 bases, leaving 12 bases between them. This CDR3 is built from 15 residues. Full variable domain (rest looked up from reference TRBV5-6 and TRBJ1-3): DAGVTQSPTHLIKTRGQQVTLRCSPKSGHDTVSWYQQALGQGPQFIFQYYEEEERQRGNFPDRFSGHQFPNYSSELNVNALLLGDSALYLCASSLATVPRNTIYFGEGSWLTVV.

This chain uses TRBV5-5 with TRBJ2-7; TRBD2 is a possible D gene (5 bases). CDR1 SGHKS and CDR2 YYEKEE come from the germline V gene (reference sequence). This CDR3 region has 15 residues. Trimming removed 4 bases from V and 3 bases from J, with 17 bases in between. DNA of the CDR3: TGTGCCAGCAGCCGGACTGGACCTTCTTACTACGAGCAGTACTTC. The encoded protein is CASSRTGPSYYEQYF.